This TCR beta chain came from a study of CD8+ T cells in alopecia areata (dated by TCRdb to between 2018 and 2020). Concerning the study at large: The treated patients, all with moderate-to-severe alopecia areata, were enrolled in an open-label pilot trial of oral tofacitinib given at 5 to 10 mg twice daily. Patients received tofacitinib for 6 to 18 months and were then followed off drug for 6 months to check for delayed response and recurrence. The study used high-throughput TCRbeta sequencing to examine T cell clonal expansion in alopecia areata, in both the C3H/HeJ mouse model and human patients. Human TCRbeta sequencing covered scalp tissue and sorted CD4+ and CD8+ peripheral blood T cells from patchy and totalis/universalis alopecia areata patients and healthy controls. Tofacitinib-treated patients had biopsies at baseline and at 4 and 24 weeks of treatment, with a later scalp biopsy in several patients. Scalp clonality was compared across normal scalp (n=4), patchy alopecia areata scalp (n=8), and alopecia totalis/universalis scalp (n=8). RNA was extracted with the PAXgene miRNA kit for fixed scalp, the miRNeasy kit for PBMCs, and the RNeasy kit for mouse skin. TCRbeta CDR3 regions were amplified by immunoSEQ multiplex PCR using 35 Vbeta forward and 13 Jbeta reverse primers. The research as a whole found: Higher clonality and more expanded CD8+ clones were observed in lesional scalp than in normal scalp, particularly in alopecia totalis/universalis, a finding suggestive of antigenic drive. Resident alphabeta T cells in normal human skin are also sequenced, complicating scalp TCR repertoire analysis, unlike mouse skin dominated by gammadelta T cells. Shared TCR sequences between patients were less evident than in mice, which may be partly attributable to HLA diversity in the patient population.

Library preparation employed the immunoSEQ multiplex PCR assay. RNA was extracted from all samples and reverse transcribed into cDNA, which served as template for TCR sequencing. First-strand cDNA was synthesized using SuperScript III with a 2:1 mix of oligo-dT and random hexamers. A synthetic immune receptor repertoire was used to gauge amplification bias, and whatever bias remained was removed computationally. Per the source publication's procedure: Raw reads were preprocessed for error removal, and CDR3 was defined according to IMGT conventions as running from the conserved cysteine to phenylalanine. Clonality was computed as 1 minus the Shannon entropy, with the entropy normalized by log2 of the number of productive unique TCRs. CD4 or CD8 identity of scalp clones was inferred by cross-referencing scalp TCRbeta sequences with sorted blood CD4 and CD8 repertoires. Held by TCRdb, this immuneACCESS table contains in-frame sequences only and omits some clones. Under half of the omission traces to an unresolved V gene where checked; the cause of the rest is unknown. V, J and clone size were drawn from that table, and D and trimming were deduced from the DNA. The sample contains about 140,000 clones, under 60% of them found a single time. The top ten hold approximately 6.5% of the sample.

The germline V gene (reference sequence) supplies CDR1 SGHAT and CDR2 FQDESV. Measured from the cysteine to the phenylalanine, the CDR3 is 14 residues long. Of the read, only the CDR3 DNA is kept; its 42 bases are in frame from base 1. The germline ends are 10 bases apart after V is trimmed by 1 base and J by 4 bases. The meaning of the sample's time point label: baseline before oral tofacitinib. From alopecia areata patients, peripheral blood was collected along with lesional scalp punch biopsies. PBMCs were isolated by density centrifugation and stained for CD3, CD4 and CD8, after which CD4+ and CD8+ T cells were sorted on a FACSAria. For this clone: What this receptor recognizes is not known. Base qualities are not recorded, but no much larger clone differs from it by a single base.

Material: CD4+ T cells sorted from blood, obtained at week 0. Recombination joined TRBV11-1 with TRBJ1-2, and the D gene may be TRBD1, 6 bases matching. The clonotype was recovered from a human donor with alopecia areata. The sequenced DNA: TGTGCCAGCAGCTTAGACCAGGGGCTCTATGGCTACACCTTC. This yields the protein CASSLDQGLYGYTF. The CDR3 plus the reference TRBV11-1 and TRBJ1-2 genes for the other parts give the full variable domain: EAEVAQSPRYKITEKSQAVAFWCDPISGHATLYWYRQILGQGPELLVQFQDESVVDDSQLPKDRFSAERLKGVDSTLKIQPAELGDSAMYLCASSLDQGLYGYTFGSGTRLTVV.